Listed below are T cell receptor beta chains from one sample, sequenced in a study of blood T cell repertoires in COVID-19. Data came from immunoSEQ multiplex PCR; TCRdb stores just in-frame clones and leaves some out. The table includes about 130,000 clones, around nine tenths detected once. Sequencing used peripheral blood. All receptors come from a man in his 70s with active COVID-19. Each CDR3 is given with its conserved first and last residue. A D gene is named only where the DNA matches it firmly. Clone size is shown for a subset of rows, as once, few, many or a class of expanded clone.

j_gene	d_gene	v_gene	abundance	CDR3nt	CDR3aa
TRBJ2-7	NA	TRBV7-9	NA	TGTGCCAGCAGCCGCCGGGGTACCTGGGAGCAGTACTTC	CASSRRGTWEQYF
TRBJ2-5	TRBD2	TRBV6-1	NA	TGTGCCAGCAGTGAAGTGGTATTTAGCGGGGCCCGGGGGACCCAGTACTTC	CASSEVVFSGARGTQYF
TRBJ2-3	NA	TRBV6-2/TRBV6-3	once	TGTGCCAGCAGTTTTCAACTGGTGGATACGCAGTATTTT	CASSFQLVDTQYF
TRBJ1-2	NA	TRBV4-1	few	TGCGCCAGCAGCCAGAGGGACTATGGCTACACCTTC	CASSQRDYGYTF
TRBJ2-1	TRBD1	TRBV6-6	NA	TGTGCCAGCAGGAAGCCAATCCAGGGGGCTCATGAGCAGTTCTTC	CASRKPIQGAHEQFF
TRBJ2-7	TRBD2	TRBV28	NA	TGTGCCAGCAGGCGGAAACTAGCGGGAGGGCCCGGACCCCCCGAGCAGTACTTC	CASRRKLAGGPGPPEQYF
TRBJ1-2	NA	TRBV6-2/TRBV6-3	NA	TGTGCCAGCAGTTTGACCGGGGTTGGTGGCTACACCTTC	CASSLTGVGGYTF
TRBJ2-5	NA	TRBV29-1	NA	TGCAGCGTCAGGGGTCTATCGGGCAGGGGAGAGACCCAGTACTTC	CSVRGLSGRGETQYF
TRBJ2-5	NA	TRBV2	once	TGTGCCAGCAGTGAAGCGCGGACGGGGCAAGAGACCCAGTACTTC	CASSEARTGQETQYF
TRBJ2-7	TRBD1	TRBV5-1	few	TGCGCCAGCAGCCGACAGGGCAGCTACGAGCAGTACTTC	CASSRQGSYEQYF
TRBJ1-6	NA	TRBV3-1/TRBV3-2	NA	TGTGCCAGCAGCCTAGACGATAATTCACCCCTCCACTTT	CASSLDDNSPLHF
TRBJ1-1	NA	TRBV28	NA	TGTGCCAGCAGAACCTGGCCGGGGGGCACTGAAGCTTTCTTT	CASRTWPGGTEAFF
TRBJ2-7	TRBD1	TRBV5-8	once	TGTGCCAGCAGCTTGGGACAGGGGGCCTACGAGCAGTACTTC	CASSLGQGAYEQYF
TRBJ1-3	NA	TRBV10-3	once	TGTGCCATCAGTGGGAGTCCCATCTCCTCTGGAAACACCATATATTTT	CAISGSPISSGNTIYF
TRBJ2-1	TRBD1	TRBV11-3	NA	TGTGCCAGCAGCCCCCCGGGACAGGCCTACAATGAGCAGTTCTTC	CASSPPGQAYNEQFF
TRBJ1-1	NA	TRBV27	NA	TGTGCCAGTGCGAGGCTTCTGAACACTGAAGCTTTCTTT	CASARLLNTEAFF
TRBJ2-3	TRBD2	TRBV6-6	NA	TGTGCCAGCAGTTACTGGACTAGCGGACTCACAGATACGCAGTATTTT	CASSYWTSGLTDTQYF
TRBJ2-4	TRBD1	TRBV2	NA	TGTGCCAGCAGTGAAAATAGGGGGCTAGGCAAAAACATTCAGTACTTC	CASSENRGLGKNIQYF
TRBJ2-2	TRBD1	TRBV7-9	NA	TGTGCCAGCAGCCAAGGGGGCAGGGGGCCGACCACCGGGGAGCTGTTTTTT	CASSQGGRGPTTGELFF
TRBJ1-4	TRBD1	TRBV28	NA	TGTGCCAGCCATAGGGGCACAGGGGTTGAAAAACTGTTTTTT	CASHRGTGVEKLFF
TRBJ2-5	TRBD1	TRBV28	NA	TGTGCCAGCAGTTTGTCCAGGGGGCAAGAGACCCAGTACTTC	CASSLSRGQETQYF
TRBJ2-7	NA	TRBV15	NA	TGTGCCACCAGCAACGCGGGACTCTCCTACGAGCAGTACTTC	CATSNAGLSYEQYF
TRBJ2-7	NA	TRBV5-4	NA	TGTGCCAGCGCTGCCTATGGCTACGAGCAGTACTTC	CASAAYGYEQYF
TRBJ2-1	NA	TRBV19	NA	TGTGCCAGTAGCAAAAGCGGAGGGGGCGATGAGCAGTTCTTC	CASSKSGGGDEQFF
TRBJ1-4	NA	TRBV6-5	NA	TGTGCCAGCAGTTACACACAGGGAACTAATGAAAAACTGTTTTTT	CASSYTQGTNEKLFF
TRBJ2-7	TRBD2	TRBV19	NA	TGTGCCAGTAGCCGAGTAGCGGGAGTGGGCTCCTACGAGCAGTACTTC	CASSRVAGVGSYEQYF
TRBJ2-1	TRBD2	TRBV7-3	NA	TGTGCCAGCAGCTTAGGCGGGAGTGGGTACAATGAGCAGTTCTTC	CASSLGGSGYNEQFF
TRBJ2-1	NA	TRBV5-6	NA	TGTGCCAGCAGCTTGGGTATAGCGGCAGGCGCTTACAATGAGCAGTTCTTC	CASSLGIAAGAYNEQFF
TRBJ1-5	NA	TRBV30	NA	TGTGCCTGGAGCCAGGGGTTTGGGCGGCCCCAGCATTTT	CAWSQGFGRPQHF
TRBJ2-7	NA	TRBV7-2	NA	TGTGCCAGCAGCTTGGGAACAGGGACCCAGCAGTACTTC	CASSLGTGTQQYF
TRBJ2-2	NA	TRBV5-1	NA	TGCGCCAGCACCCTCGGGTCCCACCGGAGCGGGGAGCTGTTTTTT	CASTLGSHRSGELFF
TRBJ2-5	TRBD1	TRBV7-9	NA	TGTGCCAGCAGCTTAGCTAGGGGGCGAGAGACCCAGTACTTC	CASSLARGRETQYF
TRBJ2-1	TRBD2	TRBV7-2	NA	TGTGCCAGCAGCTTAAGGCGGGAGGGCCGTAATGAGCAGTTCTTC	CASSLRREGRNEQFF
TRBJ2-1	NA	TRBV10-3	NA	TGTGCCATCAGTGAAGGCGGGTCGGGAGTCAATGAGCAGTTCTTC	CAISEGGSGVNEQFF
TRBJ2-1	NA	TRBV24-1	NA	TGTGCCACCAGTGATTTGGGAGTAACAGGCTACAATGAGCAGTTCTTC	CATSDLGVTGYNEQFF
TRBJ1-5	TRBD1	TRBV15	NA	TGTGCCTCCGGGACAGGGGGCCCTCAGCCCCAGCATTTT	CASGTGGPQPQHF
TRBJ2-3	NA	TRBV19	NA	TGTGCCAGTACCCCGGGTGCATCGACAGATACGCAGTATTTT	CASTPGASTDTQYF
TRBJ2-7	NA	TRBV19	NA	TGTGCCAGTAGTATAGAGGGGCCCTACGAGCAGTACTTC	CASSIEGPYEQYF
TRBJ1-4	NA	TRBV19	once	TGTGCCAGTAGTGGGAAGGGGCCCGAAAAACTGTTTTTT	CASSGKGPEKLFF
TRBJ2-6	TRBD1	TRBV19	NA	TGTGCCAGTAGTACTTCCAGGGGGCTAAGCTCTGGGGCCAACGTCCTGACTTTC	CASSTSRGLSSGANVLTF
TRBJ2-7	TRBD2	TRBV7-3	few	TGTGCCAGCAGCCAGACTAGCGGAACCTACGAGCAGTACTTC	CASSQTSGTYEQYF
TRBJ1-4	NA	TRBV7-2	NA	TGTGCCAGCAGCTTCAGGGGCCCTCCTAATGAAAAACTGTTTTTT	CASSFRGPPNEKLFF
TRBJ1-1	NA	TRBV6-6	few	TGTGCCAGCAGGTGGGGAGAGACTGAAGCTTTCTTT	CASRWGETEAFF
TRBJ2-3	TRBD2	TRBV9	once	TGTGCCAGCAGCTCTCGAGCGGGAGGCCCCACAGATACGCAGTATTTT	CASSSRAGGPTDTQYF
TRBJ1-4	NA	TRBV7-9	NA	TGTGCCAGCAGCCCATCACGGGCTAATGAAAAACTGTTTTTT	CASSPSRANEKLFF
TRBJ2-5	NA	TRBV12-3/TRBV12-4	NA	TGTGCCAGCGTATTAACGGGAGAGACCCAGTACTTC	CASVLTGETQYF
TRBJ2-7	TRBD2	TRBV27	NA	TGTGCCAGCAGTTTCGGACTAGCGAGCGAGCAGTACTTC	CASSFGLASEQYF
TRBJ2-7	TRBD1	TRBV28	few	TGTGCCAGCGCCTCCCCCCGACAGGGGCCCGAGCAGTACTTC	CASASPRQGPEQYF
TRBJ1-1	NA	TRBV27	NA	TGTGCCAGCAGTTTGTCCTGGAACACTGAAGCTTTCTTT	CASSLSWNTEAFF
TRBJ2-7	NA	TRBV28	NA	TGTGCCACCACAGATGGCTACGAGCAGTACTTC	CATTDGYEQYF
TRBJ2-2	NA	TRBV6-4	NA	TGTGCCAGCAGTGCCTTTAGCAACACCGGGGAGCTGTTTTTT	CASSAFSNTGELFF